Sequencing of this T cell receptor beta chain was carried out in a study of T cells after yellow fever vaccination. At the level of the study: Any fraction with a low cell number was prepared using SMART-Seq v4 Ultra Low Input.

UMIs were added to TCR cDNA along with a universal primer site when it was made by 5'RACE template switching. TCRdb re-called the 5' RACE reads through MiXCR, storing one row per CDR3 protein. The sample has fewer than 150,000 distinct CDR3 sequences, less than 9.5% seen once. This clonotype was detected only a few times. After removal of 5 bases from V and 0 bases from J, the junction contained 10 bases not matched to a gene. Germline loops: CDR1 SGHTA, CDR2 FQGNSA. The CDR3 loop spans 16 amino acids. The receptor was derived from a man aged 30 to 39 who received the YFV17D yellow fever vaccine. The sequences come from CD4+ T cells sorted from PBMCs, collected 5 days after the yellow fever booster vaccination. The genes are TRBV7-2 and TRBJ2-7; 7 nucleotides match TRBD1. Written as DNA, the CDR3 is TGTGCCAGCAGCCGGCGAGGGGGCGAGAGCTCCTACGAGCAGTACTTC. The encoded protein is CASSRRGGESSYEQYF.